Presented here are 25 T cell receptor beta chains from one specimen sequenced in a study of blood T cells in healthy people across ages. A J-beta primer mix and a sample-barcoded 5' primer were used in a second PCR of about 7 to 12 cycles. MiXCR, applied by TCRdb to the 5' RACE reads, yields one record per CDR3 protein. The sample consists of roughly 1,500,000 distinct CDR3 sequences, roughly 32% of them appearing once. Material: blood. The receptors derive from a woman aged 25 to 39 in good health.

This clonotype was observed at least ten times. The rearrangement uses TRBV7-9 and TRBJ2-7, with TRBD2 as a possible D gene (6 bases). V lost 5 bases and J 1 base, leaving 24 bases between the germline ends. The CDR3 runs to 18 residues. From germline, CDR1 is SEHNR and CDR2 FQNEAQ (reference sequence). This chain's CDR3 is CASSPRRSSGVESYEQYF. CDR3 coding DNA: TGTGCCAGCAGCCCCCGTCGGAGCTCGGGGGTGGAATCCTACGAGCAGTACTTC.

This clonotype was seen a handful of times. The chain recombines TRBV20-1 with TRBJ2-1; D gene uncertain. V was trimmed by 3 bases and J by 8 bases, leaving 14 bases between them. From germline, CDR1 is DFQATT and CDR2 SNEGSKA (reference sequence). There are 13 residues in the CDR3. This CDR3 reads CSASISYGDEQFF. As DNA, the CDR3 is TGCAGTGCTAGCATTTCGTATGGGGATGAGCAGTTCTTC.

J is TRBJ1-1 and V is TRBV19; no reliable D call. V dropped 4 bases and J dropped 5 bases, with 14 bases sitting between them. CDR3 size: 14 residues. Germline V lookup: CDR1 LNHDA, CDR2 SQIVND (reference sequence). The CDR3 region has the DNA TGTGCCAGTAGTAAGCCACCAGGTGGGACTGAAGCTTTCTTT. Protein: CASSKPPGGTEAFF. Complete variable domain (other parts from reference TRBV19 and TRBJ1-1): DGGITQSPKYLFRKEGQNVTLSCEQNLNHDAMYWYRQDPGQGLRLIYYSQIVNDFQKGDIAEGYSVSREKKESFPLTVTSAQKNPTAFYLCASSKPPGGTEAFFGQGTRLTVV.

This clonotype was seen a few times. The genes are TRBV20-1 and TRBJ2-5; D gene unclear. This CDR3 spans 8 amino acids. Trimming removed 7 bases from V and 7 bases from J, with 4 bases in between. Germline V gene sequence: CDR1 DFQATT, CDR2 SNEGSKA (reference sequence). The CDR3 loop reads CSGGTQYF. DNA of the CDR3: TGCAGTGGGGGGACCCAGTACTTC.

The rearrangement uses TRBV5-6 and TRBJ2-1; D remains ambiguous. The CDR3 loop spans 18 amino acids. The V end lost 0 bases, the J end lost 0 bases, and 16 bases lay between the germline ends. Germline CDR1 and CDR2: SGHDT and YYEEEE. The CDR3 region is CASSLDSRVLLSYNEQFF. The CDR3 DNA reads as TGTGCCAGCAGCTTGGACAGCCGGGTACTTCTCTCCTACAATGAGCAGTTCTTC.

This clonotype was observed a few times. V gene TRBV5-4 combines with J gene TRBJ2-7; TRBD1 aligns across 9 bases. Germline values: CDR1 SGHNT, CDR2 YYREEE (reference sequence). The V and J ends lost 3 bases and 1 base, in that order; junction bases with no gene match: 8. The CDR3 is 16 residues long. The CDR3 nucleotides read TGTGCCAGCAGCTCCGCCGACAGGGGGTTGTCCTACGAGCAGTACTTC. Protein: CASSSADRGLSYEQYF.

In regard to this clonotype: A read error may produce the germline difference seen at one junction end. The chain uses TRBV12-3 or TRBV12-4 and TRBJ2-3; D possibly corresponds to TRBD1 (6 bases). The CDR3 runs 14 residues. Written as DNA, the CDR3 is TGTGCCAGCAGTCTCGACAGGACCGCAGATGCGCAGTATTTT. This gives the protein CASSLDRTADAQYF.

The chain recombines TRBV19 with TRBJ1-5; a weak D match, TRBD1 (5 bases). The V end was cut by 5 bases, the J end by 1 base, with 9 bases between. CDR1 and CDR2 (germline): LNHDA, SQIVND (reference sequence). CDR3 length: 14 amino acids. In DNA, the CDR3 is TGTGCCAGTAGTCGGACAACGAGCAATCAGCCCCAGCATTTT. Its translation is CASSRTTSNQPQHF.

CDR3 in amino acids: CASSPLSFYEQYF. The CDR3, as DNA: TGTGCCAGCAGTCCCCTGAGCTTCTACGAGCAGTACTTC. V is TRBV27 and J is TRBJ2-7; D not resolved. The V end lost 5 bases, the J end lost 3 bases, and 11 bases lay between the germline ends. CDR1 and CDR2 from the germline V gene are MNHEY and SMNVEV (reference sequence). The CDR3 spans 13 residues.

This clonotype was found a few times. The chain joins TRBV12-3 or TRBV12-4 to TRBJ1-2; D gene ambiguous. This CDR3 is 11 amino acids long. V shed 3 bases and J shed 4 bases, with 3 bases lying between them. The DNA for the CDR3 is TGTGCCAGCAGTTTTACCTATGGCTACACCTTC. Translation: CASSFTYGYTF.

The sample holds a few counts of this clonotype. CDR3: CASSSLQGGKNYGYTF. Here the CDR3 DNA reads TGTGCCAGCAGTTCTCTGCAGGGCGGAAAAAACTATGGCTACACCTTC. J is TRBJ1-2 and V is TRBV28, with D perhaps TRBD1 (5 bases). The length of the CDR3 is 16 residues. Germline V gene sequence: CDR1 MDHEN, CDR2 SYDVKM. V was clipped by 4 bases and J by 2 bases, with 17 bases between them.

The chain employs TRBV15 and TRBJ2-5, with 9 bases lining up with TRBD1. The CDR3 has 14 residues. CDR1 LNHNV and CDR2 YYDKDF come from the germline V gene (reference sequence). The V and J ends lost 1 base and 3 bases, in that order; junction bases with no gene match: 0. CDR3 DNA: TGTGCCACCAGCAGAGGACAGGGGGAAGAGACCCAGTACTTC. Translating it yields CATSRGQGEETQYF. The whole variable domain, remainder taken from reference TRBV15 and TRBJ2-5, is DAMVIQNPRYQVTQFGKPVTLSCSQTLNHNVMYWYQQKSSQAPKLLFHYYDKDFNNEADTPDNFQSRRPNTSFCFLDIRSPGLGDTAMYLCATSRGQGEETQYFGPGTRLLVL.

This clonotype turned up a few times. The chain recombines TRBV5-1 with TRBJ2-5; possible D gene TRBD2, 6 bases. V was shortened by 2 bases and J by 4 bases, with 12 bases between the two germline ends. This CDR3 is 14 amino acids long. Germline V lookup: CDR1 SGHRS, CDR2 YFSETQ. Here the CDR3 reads CASSFGGGPETQYF. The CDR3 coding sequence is TGCGCCAGCAGCTTCGGGGGAGGTCCAGAGACCCAGTACTTC. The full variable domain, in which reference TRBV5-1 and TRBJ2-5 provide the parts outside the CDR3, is KAGVTQTPRYLIKTRGQQVTLSCSPISGHRSVSWYQQTPGQGLQFLFEYFSETQRNKGNFPGRFSGRQFSNSRSEMNVSTLELGDSALYLCASSFGGGPETQYFGPGTRLLVL.

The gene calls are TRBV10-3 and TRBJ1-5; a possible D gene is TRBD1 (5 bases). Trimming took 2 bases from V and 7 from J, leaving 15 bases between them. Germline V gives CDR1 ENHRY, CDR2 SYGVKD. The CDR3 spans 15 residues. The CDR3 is CAISEGRASGQPQHF. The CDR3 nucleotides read TGTGCCATCAGTGAGGGCAGGGCCTCCGGACAGCCCCAGCATTTT.

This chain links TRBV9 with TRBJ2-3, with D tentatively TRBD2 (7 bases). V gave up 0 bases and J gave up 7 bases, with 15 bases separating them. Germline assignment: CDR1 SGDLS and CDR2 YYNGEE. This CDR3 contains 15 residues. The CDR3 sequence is CASSVGSRGGNTQYF. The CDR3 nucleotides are TGTGCCAGCAGCGTAGGTTCTAGGGGGGGCAATACGCAGTATTTT.

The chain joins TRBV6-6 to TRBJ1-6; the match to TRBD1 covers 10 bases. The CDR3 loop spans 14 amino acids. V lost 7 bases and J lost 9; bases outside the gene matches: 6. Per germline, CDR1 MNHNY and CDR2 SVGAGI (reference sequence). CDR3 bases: TGTGCCAGCACCCCGACAGGGGGCAGTTCACCCCTCCACTTT. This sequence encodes CASTPTGGSSPLHF.

DNA of the CDR3: TGTGCCAGCAGCACCAACAGGGGAAATGAGCAGTTCTTC. Its protein is CASSTNRGNEQFF. This sequence joins TRBV11-2 and TRBJ2-1; the match to TRBD1 covers 7 bases. The CDR3 is 13 amino acids. CDR1 and CDR2 (germline): SGHAT, FQNNGV. Trimming at V came to 5 bases and at J to 7 bases, leaving 5 bases not matched to a gene.

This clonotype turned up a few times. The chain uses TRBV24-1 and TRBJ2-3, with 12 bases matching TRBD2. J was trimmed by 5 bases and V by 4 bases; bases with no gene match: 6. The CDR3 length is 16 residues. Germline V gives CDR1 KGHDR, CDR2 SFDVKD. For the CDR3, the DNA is TGTGCCACCAGTGACTCTAGCGGGGGGGCCGAAGATACGCAGTATTTT. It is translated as CATSDSSGGAEDTQYF.

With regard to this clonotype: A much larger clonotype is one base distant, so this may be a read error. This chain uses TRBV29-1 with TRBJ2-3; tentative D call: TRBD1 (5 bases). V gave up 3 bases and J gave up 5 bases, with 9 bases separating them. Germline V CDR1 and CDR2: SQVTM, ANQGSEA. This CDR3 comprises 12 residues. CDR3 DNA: TGCAGCGTTGAGACAGTTGAAGATACGCAGTATTTT. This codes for CSVETVEDTQYF.

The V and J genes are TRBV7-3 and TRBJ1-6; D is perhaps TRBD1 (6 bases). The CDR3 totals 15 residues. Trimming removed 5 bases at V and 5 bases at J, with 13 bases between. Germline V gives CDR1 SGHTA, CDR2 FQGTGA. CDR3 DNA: TGTGCCAGCAGCCCACAGGGAAATAATAATTCACCCCTCCACTTT. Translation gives CASSPQGNNNSPLHF.

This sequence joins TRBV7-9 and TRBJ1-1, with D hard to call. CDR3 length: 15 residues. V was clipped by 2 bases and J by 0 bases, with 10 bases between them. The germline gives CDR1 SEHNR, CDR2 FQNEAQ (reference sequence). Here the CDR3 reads CASSLMELLNTEAFF. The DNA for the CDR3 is TGTGCCAGCAGCTTAATGGAGCTCCTGAACACTGAAGCTTTCTTT.

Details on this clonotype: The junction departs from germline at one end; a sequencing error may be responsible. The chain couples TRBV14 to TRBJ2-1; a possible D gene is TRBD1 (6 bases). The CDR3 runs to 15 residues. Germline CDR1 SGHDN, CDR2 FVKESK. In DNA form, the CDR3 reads TGTGCCACCAGCCAAGCCGGACAGAACTACAATGAGCAGTTCTTC. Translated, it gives CATSQAGQNYNEQFF.

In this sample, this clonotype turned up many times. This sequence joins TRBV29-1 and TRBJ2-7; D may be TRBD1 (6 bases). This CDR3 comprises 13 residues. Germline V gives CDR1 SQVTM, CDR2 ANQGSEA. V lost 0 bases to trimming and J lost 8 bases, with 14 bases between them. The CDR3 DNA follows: TGCAGCGTTGAAGATCTGGCGGACAGTAAGCAGTACTTC. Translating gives CSVEDLADSKQYF.

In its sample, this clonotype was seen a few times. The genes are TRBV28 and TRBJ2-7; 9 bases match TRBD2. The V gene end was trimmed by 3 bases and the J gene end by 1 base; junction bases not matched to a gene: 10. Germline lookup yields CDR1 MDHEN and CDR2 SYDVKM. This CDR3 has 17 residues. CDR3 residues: CASSFGSGSVRSYEQYF. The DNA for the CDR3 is TGTGCCAGCAGTTTCGGTAGCGGGAGTGTTCGGTCCTACGAGCAGTACTTC. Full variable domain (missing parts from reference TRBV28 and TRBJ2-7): DVKVTQSSRYLVKRTGEKVFLECVQDMDHENMFWYRQDPGLGLRLIYFSYDVKMKEKGDIPEGYSVSREKKERFSLILESASTNQTSMYLCASSFGSGSVRSYEQYFGPGTRLTVT.

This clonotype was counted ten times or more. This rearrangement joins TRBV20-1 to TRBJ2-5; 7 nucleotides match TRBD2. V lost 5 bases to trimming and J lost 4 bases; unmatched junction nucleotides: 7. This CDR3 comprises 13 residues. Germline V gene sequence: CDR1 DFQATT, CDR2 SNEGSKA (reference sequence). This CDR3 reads CSAPRGGRETQYF. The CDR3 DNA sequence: TGCAGTGCTCCGCGGGGCGGGAGAGAGACCCAGTACTTC.